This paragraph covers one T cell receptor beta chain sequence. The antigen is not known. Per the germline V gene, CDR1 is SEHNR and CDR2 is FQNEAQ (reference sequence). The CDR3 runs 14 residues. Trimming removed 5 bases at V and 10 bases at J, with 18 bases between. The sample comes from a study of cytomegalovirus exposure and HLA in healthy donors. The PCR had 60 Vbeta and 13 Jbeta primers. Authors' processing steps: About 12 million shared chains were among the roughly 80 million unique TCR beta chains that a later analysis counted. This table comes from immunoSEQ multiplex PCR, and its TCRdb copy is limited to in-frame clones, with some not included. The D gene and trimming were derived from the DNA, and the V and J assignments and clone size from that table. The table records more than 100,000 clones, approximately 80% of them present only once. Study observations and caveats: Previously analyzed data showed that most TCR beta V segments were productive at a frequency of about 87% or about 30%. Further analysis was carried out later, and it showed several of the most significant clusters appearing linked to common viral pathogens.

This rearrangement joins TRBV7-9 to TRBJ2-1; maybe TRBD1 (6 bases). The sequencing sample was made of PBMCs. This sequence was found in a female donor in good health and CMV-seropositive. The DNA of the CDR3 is TGTGCCAGCAGCCCCGTCGAACAGGGCCGCGAGCAGTTCTTC. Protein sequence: CASSPVEQGREQFF.